The rows below give T cell receptor beta chains drawn from one sample of a study of identical twins. TCRdb re-derived calls from the 5' RACE reads in MiXCR, one entry per CDR3 protein. Of roughly 260,000 distinct CDR3 sequences in the sample, 6% to 8% were seen once. These data also formed part of another study, on yellow fever vaccine responses in identical twins.

Sequencing was carried out using CD8+ T cells sorted from blood. Receptor source: a young woman in good health. The conserved cysteine and the conserved F or W are not part of the CDR3 here. Each record gives: V gene, J gene, CDR3 protein.

TRBV4-1	TRBJ2-7	ASSQEPGTDYEQY
TRBV5-5	TRBJ2-1	ASSLESLAGGPVNEQF
TRBV25-1	TRBJ1-2	ASSEPGTDYGYT
TRBV29-1	TRBJ2-5	SVETETQY
TRBV15	TRBJ1-5	ATGQPQH
TRBV7-6	TRBJ2-1	ASSLADSRGDEQF
TRBV6-4	TRBJ2-7	ASSRRETPYEQY
TRBV14	TRBJ1-2	ASSHRTGLSYGYT
TRBV20-1	TRBJ2-7	SARGVRGTPPYEQY
TRBV10-1	TRBJ2-5	ASSEKGGEETQY
TRBV29-1	TRBJ2-6	SVEGLTGANVLT
TRBV6-1	TRBJ2-1	ASTPPGGRSYNEQF
TRBV4-1	TRBJ2-1	ASSQEETGEQF
TRBV7-6	TRBJ2-2	ASSLSRTSGSGTGELF
TRBV28	TRBJ1-5	ASSFGVSNQPQH
TRBV25-1	TRBJ1-6	ASSPPRQVYNSPLH